The present entry profiles one TCR beta chain with its context. Its target is unknown. The source of the sample is a study of CD4+ T cells in melanoma. CDR1 is SGDLS, CDR2 YYNGEE, per germline. CDR3 size: 18 residues. The ends were cut back, 0 bases at V and 0 bases at J, with 13 bases in the middle. Clones were read by immunoSEQ multiplex PCR, and TCRdb kept only the in-frame ones, dropping some. This sample has some 14,000 clones; about three quarters occur once, and the top ten carry around a sixth. Findings and limits, study-wide: A reported correlation linked neoantigen-specific CD4+ T cells to CD8+, macrophage and B cell function. Reportedly, melanoma neoantigen-specific CD4+ T cells showed varied differentiation states.

The origin of this receptor is a human donor with melanoma. The chain combines TRBV9 with TRBJ1-6, with D tentatively TRBD1 (6 bases). The sample was cells from a culture (not recorded whether cultured in vitro). CDR3 sequence: CASSVGGGTSSYNSPLHF. Written as DNA, the CDR3 is TGTGCCAGCAGCGTAGGAGGAGGGACAAGCTCCTATAATTCACCCCTCCACTTT.